Following are 8 T cell receptor beta chains from one sample sequenced in a study of T cells in localized non-small cell lung cancer. Clones were read by immunoSEQ multiplex PCR, and TCRdb kept only the in-frame ones, dropping some. The sample lists tens of thousands of clones; around 86% were seen once. Sample: peripheral blood, taken before any cancer treatment. Receptors were obtained from a man aged 35 to 70 with stage I lung adenocarcinoma.

J is TRBJ2-7 and V is TRBV28; tentatively, D is TRBD1 or TRBD2 (6 bases each). This CDR3 has 14 residues. The germline V and J ends were trimmed by 6 bases and 2 bases, with 14 bases remaining between them. CDR1 and CDR2 from the germline V gene are MDHEN and SYDVKM. CDR3 coding DNA: TGTGCCAGCAGCCCCCGGGGGCATACCTACGAGCAGTACTTC. It is translated as CASSPRGHTYEQYF.

The J gene is TRBJ2-1, the V gene TRBV5-6; D uncertain. The V gene's germline CDR1 is SGHDT and CDR2 YYEEEE. Deletions cut 4 bases from V and 7 bases from J, with 6 bases between. The CDR3 runs to 11 residues. This chain's CDR3 is CASSLRNEQFF. The CDR3 nucleotides read TGTGCCAGCAGCCTCCGGAATGAGCAGTTCTTC.

The chain joins TRBV19 to TRBJ1-1; no reliable D call. Trimming stripped 5 bases from V and 4 bases from J, with 14 bases between. The CDR3 has 14 residues. Germline CDR1 reads LNHDA; CDR2 reads SQIVND (reference sequence). CDR3: CASSGPGWGTEAFF. CDR3 bases: TGTGCCAGTAGTGGCCCGGGGTGGGGCACTGAAGCTTTCTTT.

This clone was detected only once. The chain links TRBV4-1 to TRBJ1-4; D remains ambiguous. CDR1 and CDR2 (germline): MGHRA, YSYEKL. Trimming stripped 5 bases from V and 3 bases from J, with 10 bases between. The CDR3 has 14 amino acids. DNA of the CDR3: TGCGCCAGCAGCGTGCAAGGAGCTAATGAAAAACTGTTTTTT. Its protein product is CASSVQGANEKLFF.

The V and J genes are TRBV9 and TRBJ2-1; 14 bases map to TRBD2. V shed 5 bases, J shed 7 bases, and the junction held 11 bases outside the gene matches. Germline CDR1 is SGDLS and CDR2 is YYNGEE. The CDR3 is 17 residues long. This CDR3 is CASRPGQGTSGGNEQFF. Written as DNA, the CDR3 is TGTGCCAGCAGGCCGGGACAGGGGACTAGCGGGGGAAATGAGCAGTTCTTC.

The sample holds a few counts of this clone. One end of the junction does not line up with germline, which may come from a read error. The chain uses TRBV7-9 and TRBJ2-7; 9 bases agree with TRBD2. The germline V gene encodes CDR1 SEHNR and CDR2 FQNEAQ (reference sequence). CDR3 size: 12 residues. CDR3 DNA: TGTGCCAGCAGCTTAGGGCGGGAGGGCCTCGCTTTC. It translates to CASSLGREGLAF. The full variable domain, completed using reference TRBV7-9 and TRBJ2-7, is DTGVSQNPRHKITKRGQNVTFRCDPISEHNRLYWYRQTLGQGPEFLTYFQNEAQLEKSRLLSDRFSAERPKGSFSTLEIQRTEQGDSAMYLCASSLGREGLAFGPGTRLTVT.

The chain employs TRBV7-9 and TRBJ1-4; D gene unclear. Germline loops: CDR1 SEHNR, CDR2 FQNEAQ (reference sequence). Trimming removed 6 bases from V and 7 bases from J, with 15 bases in between. There are 14 residues in the CDR3. CDR3 amino acids: CASSSIRGGEKLFF. The CDR3 DNA follows: TGTGCCAGCAGTTCAATCCGGGGTGGTGAAAAACTGTTTTTT.

This clone turned up a few times. This CDR3 is also generated by other DNA sequences in the sample. This sequence joins TRBV11-2 and TRBJ2-7, with D hard to call. Germline lookup yields CDR1 SGHAT and CDR2 FQNNGV. The CDR3 contains 13 residues. V lost 1 base to trimming and J lost 3 bases, with 7 bases between them. CDR3 sequence: CASSLVGGYEQYF. Here the CDR3 DNA reads TGTGCCAGCAGCTTAGTAGGCGGCTACGAGCAGTACTTC.